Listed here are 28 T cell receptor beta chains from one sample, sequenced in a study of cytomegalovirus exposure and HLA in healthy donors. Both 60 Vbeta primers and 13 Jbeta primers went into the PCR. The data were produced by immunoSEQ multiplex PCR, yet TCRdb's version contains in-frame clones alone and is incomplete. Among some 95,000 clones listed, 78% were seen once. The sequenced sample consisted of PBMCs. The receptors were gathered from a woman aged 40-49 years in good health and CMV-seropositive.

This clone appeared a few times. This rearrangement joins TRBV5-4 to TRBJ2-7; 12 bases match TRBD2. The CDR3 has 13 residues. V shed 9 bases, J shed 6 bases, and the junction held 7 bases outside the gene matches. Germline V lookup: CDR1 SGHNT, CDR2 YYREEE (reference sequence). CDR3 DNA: TGTGCCACCCAACTAGCGGGAGGACCCGAGCAGTACTTC. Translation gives CATQLAGGPEQYF.

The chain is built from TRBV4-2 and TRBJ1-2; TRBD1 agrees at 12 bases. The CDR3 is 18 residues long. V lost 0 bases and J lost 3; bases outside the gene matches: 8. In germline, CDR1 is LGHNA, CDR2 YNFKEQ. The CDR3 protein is CASSQDFGTGGAYYGYTF. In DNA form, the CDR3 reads TGTGCCAGCAGCCAAGATTTCGGGACAGGGGGCGCTTACTATGGCTACACCTTC.

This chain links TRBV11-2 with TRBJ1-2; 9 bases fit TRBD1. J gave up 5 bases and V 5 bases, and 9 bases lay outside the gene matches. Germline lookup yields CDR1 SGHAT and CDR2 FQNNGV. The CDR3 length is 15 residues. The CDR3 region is CASSPPTGTGYGYTF. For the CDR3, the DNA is TGTGCCAGCAGCCCCCCCACCGGGACAGGGTATGGCTACACCTTC.

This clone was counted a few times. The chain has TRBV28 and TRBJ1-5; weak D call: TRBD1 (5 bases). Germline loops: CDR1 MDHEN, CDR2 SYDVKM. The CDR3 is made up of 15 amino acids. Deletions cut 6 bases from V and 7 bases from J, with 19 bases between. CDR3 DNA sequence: TGTGCCAGCAGACGACAGCCCGGTGAAGGCCAGCCCCAGCATTTT. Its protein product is CASRRQPGEGQPQHF.

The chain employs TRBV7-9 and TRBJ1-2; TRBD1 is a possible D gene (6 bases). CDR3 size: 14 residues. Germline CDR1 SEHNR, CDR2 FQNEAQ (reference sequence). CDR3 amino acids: CSIEGGAKQYGYTF. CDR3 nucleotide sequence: TGTTCCATCGAAGGGGGGGCCAAACAATATGGCTACACCTTC.

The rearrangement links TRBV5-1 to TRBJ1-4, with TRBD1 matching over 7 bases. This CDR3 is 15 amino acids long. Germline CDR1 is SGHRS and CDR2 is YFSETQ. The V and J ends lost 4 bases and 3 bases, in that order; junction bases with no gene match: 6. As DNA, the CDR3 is TGCGCCAGCAGCACCACAGGGGACCCTAATGAAAAACTGTTTTTT. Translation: CASSTTGDPNEKLFF.

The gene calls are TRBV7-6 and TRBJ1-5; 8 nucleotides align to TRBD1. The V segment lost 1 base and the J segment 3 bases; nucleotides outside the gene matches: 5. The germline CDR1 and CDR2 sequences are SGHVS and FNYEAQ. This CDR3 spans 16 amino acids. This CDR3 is CASSLGQGSNNQPQHF. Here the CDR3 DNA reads TGTGCCAGCAGCTTAGGACAGGGGTCGAACAATCAGCCCCAGCATTTT.

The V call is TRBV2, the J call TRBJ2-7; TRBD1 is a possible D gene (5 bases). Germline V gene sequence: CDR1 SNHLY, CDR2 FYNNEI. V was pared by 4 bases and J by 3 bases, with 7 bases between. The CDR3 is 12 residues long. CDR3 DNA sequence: TGTGCCAGCAGTGCCCAGGGCTACGAGCAGTACTTC. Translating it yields CASSAQGYEQYF.

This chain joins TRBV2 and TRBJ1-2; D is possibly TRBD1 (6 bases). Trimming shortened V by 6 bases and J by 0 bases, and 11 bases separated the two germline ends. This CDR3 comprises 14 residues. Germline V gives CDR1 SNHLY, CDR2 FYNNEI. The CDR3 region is CASRGHFTNYGYTF. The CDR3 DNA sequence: TGTGCCAGCAGGGGACACTTCACTAACTATGGCTACACCTTC.

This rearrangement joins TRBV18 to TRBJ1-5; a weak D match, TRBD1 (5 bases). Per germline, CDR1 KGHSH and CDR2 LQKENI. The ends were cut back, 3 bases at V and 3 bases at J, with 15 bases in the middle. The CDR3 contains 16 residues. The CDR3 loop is CASSPYPTAANQPQHF. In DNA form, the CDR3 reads TGTGCCAGCTCACCCTACCCGACAGCCGCCAATCAGCCCCAGCATTTT.

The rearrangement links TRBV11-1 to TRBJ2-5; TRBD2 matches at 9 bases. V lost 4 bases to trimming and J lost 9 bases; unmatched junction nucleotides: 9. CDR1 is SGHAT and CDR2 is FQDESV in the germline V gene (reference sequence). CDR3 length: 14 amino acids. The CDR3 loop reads CASSSVGLAPSQYF. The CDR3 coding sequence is TGTGCCAGCAGCTCTGTCGGACTAGCGCCCTCCCAGTACTTC.

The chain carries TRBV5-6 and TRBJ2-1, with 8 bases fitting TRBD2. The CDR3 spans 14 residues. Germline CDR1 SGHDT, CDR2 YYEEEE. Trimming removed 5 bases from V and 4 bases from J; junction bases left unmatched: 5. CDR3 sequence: CASRVLAVYNEQFF. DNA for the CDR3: TGTGCCAGCAGAGTACTAGCGGTATACAATGAGCAGTTCTTC.

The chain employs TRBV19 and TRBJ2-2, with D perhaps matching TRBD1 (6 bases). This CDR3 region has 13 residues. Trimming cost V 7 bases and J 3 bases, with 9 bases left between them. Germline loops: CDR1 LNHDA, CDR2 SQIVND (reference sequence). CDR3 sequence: CASNRADTGELFF. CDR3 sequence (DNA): TGTGCCAGTAACAGGGCCGACACCGGGGAGCTGTTTTTT. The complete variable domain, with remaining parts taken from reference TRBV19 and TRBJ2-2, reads DGGITQSPKYLFRKEGQNVTLSCEQNLNHDAMYWYRQDPGQGLRLIYYSQIVNDFQKGDIAEGYSVSREKKESFPLTVTSAQKNPTAFYLCASNRADTGELFFGEGSRLTVL.

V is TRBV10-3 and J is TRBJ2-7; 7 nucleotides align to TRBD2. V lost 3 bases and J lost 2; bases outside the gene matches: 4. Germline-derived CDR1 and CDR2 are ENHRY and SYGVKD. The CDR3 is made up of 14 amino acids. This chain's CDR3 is CAISEGLAAYEQYF. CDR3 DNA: TGTGCCATCAGTGAAGGCCTAGCGGCCTACGAGCAGTACTTC.

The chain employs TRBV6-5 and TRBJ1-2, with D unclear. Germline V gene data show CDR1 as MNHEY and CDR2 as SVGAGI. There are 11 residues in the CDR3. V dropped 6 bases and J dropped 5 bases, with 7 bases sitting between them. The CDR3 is CASSPPYGYTF. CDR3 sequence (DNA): TGTGCCAGCAGCCCCCCGTATGGCTACACCTTC.

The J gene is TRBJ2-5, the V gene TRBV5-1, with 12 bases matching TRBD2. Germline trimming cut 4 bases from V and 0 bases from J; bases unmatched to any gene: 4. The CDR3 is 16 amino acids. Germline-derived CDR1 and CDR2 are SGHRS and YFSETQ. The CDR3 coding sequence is TGCGCCAGCAGCCCTGGACTAGCGGGAAACCAAGAGACCCAGTACTTC. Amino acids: CASSPGLAGNQETQYF.

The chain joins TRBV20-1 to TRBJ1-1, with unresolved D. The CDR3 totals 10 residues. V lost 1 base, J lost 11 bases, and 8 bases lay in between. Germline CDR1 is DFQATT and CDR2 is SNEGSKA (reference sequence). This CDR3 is CSARVERAFF. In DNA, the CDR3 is TGCAGTGCTAGAGTAGAACGGGCTTTCTTT.

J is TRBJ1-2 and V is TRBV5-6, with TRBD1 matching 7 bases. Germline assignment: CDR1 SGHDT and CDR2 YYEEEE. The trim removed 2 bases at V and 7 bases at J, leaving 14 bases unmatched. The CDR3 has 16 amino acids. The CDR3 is CASSFPNRGVFSGYTF. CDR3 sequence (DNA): TGTGCCAGCAGCTTTCCTAACAGGGGCGTCTTCTCTGGCTACACCTTC. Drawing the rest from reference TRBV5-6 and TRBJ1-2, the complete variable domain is DAGVTQSPTHLIKTRGQQVTLRCSPKSGHDTVSWYQQALGQGPQFIFQYYEEEERQRGNFPDRFSGHQFPNYSSELNVNALLLGDSALYLCASSFPNRGVFSGYTFGSGTRLTVV.

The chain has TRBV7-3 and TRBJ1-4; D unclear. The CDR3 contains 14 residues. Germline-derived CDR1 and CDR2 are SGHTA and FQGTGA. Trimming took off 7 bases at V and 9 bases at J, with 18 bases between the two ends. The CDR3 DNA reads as TGTGCCAGCACGGGAGGGCGGGATACACAAAAACTGTTTTTT. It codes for CASTGGRDTQKLFF.

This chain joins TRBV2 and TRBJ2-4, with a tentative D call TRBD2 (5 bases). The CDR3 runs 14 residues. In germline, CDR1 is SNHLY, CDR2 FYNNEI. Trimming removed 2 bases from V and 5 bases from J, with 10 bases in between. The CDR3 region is CASSEIGLQNIQYF. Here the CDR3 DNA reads TGTGCCAGCAGTGAAATAGGACTCCAAAACATTCAGTACTTC. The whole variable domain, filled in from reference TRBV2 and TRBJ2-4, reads EPEVTQTPSHQVTQMGQEVILRCVPISNHLYFYWYRQILGQKVEFLVSFYNNEISEKSEIFDDQFSVERPDGSNFTLKIRSTKLEDSAMYFCASSEIGLQNIQYFGAGTRLSVL.

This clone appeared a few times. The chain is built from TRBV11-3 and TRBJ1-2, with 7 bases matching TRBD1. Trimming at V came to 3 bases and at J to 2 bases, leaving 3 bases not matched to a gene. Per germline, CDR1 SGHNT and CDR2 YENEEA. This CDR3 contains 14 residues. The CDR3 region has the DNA TGTGCCAGCAGCTTGGGACAGAGAAACTATGGCTACACCTTC. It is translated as CASSLGQRNYGYTF.

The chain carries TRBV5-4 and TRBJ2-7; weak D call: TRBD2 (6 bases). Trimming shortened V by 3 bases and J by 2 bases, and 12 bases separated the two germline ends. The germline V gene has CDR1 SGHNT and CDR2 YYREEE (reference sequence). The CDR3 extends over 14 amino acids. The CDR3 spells CASSSGTATYEQYF. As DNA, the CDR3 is TGTGCCAGCAGCTCCGGGACTGCAACCTACGAGCAGTACTTC.

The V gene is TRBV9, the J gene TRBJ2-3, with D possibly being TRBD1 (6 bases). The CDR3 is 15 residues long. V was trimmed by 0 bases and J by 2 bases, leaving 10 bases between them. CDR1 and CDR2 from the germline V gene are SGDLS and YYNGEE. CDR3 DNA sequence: TGTGCCAGCAGCGTAGTGTCAGGGGACACAGATACGCAGTATTTT. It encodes CASSVVSGDTDTQYF.

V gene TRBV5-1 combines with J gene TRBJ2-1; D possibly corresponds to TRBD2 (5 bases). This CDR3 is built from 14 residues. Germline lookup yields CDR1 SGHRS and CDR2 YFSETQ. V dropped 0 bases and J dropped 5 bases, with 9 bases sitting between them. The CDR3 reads CASSLEGADNEQFF. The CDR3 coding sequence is TGCGCCAGCAGCTTGGAGGGAGCGGACAATGAGCAGTTCTTC. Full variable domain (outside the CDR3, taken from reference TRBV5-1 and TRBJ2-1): KAGVTQTPRYLIKTRGQQVTLSCSPISGHRSVSWYQQTPGQGLQFLFEYFSETQRNKGNFPGRFSGRQFSNSRSEMNVSTLELGDSALYLCASSLEGADNEQFFGPGTRLTVL.

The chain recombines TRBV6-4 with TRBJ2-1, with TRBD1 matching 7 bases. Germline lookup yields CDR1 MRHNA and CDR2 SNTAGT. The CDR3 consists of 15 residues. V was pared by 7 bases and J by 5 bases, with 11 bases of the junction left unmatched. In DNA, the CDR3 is TGTGCCAGCACCGTGGGACAGAGGCCCCACAATGAGCAGTTCTTC. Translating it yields CASTVGQRPHNEQFF.

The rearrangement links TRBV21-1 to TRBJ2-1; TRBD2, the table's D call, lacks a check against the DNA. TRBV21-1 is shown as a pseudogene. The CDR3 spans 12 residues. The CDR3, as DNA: TGTGCCAGCAGCAAACGCGAATCCCGGGGGTTCTTC. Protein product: CASSKRESRGFF.

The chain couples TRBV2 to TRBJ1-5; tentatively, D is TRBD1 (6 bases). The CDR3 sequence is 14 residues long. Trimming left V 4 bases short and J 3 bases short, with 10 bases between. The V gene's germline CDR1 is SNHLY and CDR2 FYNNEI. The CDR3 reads CASSGQGTNQPQHF. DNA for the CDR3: TGTGCCAGCAGTGGCCAGGGGACCAATCAGCCCCAGCATTTT.

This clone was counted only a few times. CDR3 sequence: CASSFNAGGAGEQFF. Written as DNA, the CDR3 is TGTGCCAGCAGCTTCAATGCGGGAGGAGCGGGTGAGCAGTTCTTC. This chain uses TRBV7-2 with TRBJ2-1; 8 bases are shared with TRBD2. CDR3 length equals 15 residues. Per germline, CDR1 SGHTA and CDR2 FQGNSA. V gave up 3 bases and J gave up 9 bases; unmatched junction bases: 10.